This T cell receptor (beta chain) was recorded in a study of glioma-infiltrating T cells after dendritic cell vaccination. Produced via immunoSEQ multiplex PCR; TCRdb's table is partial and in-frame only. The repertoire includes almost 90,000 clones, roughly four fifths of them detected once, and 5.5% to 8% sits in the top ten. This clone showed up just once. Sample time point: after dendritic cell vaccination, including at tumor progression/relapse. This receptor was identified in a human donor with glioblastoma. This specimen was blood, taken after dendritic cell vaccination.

As DNA, the CDR3 is TGTGCCAGTAGGATGGGACAGGGCTACTATGGCTACACCTTC. Its translation: CASRMGQGYYGYTF. The rearrangement joins TRBV19 to TRBJ1-2; 9 bases agree with TRBD1. Germline CDR1 reads LNHDA; CDR2 reads SQIVND (reference sequence). CDR3 length: 14 residues. After removal of 6 bases from V and 3 bases from J, the junction contained 5 bases not matched to a gene.